The rows below give T cell receptor beta chains drawn from one sample of a study of blood T cell repertoires in COVID-19. Measured with immunoSEQ multiplex PCR; TCRdb has only the in-frame clones, and not every one. The profile covers 350,000 to 550,000 clones, with approximately 90% appearing a single time and around 1.1% taken by the ten largest. The sample comprised PBMCs or T cells enriched from blood (not recorded which). The receptors come from a young man who had recovered from COVID-19. Each CDR3 is given with its conserved first and last residue. The D gene is left open where the match is weak. Size tells how often a clone was seen (once, few, many) or the class of an expanded clone, and some rows leave it out.

D gene: TRBD2
J gene: TRBJ2-3
clone size: NA
V gene: TRBV4-2
CDR3 protein: CASSQESTSVGPQYF
CDR3 DNA: TGTGCCAGCAGCCAAGAGTCGACTAGCGTCGGGCCGCAGTATTTT

D gene: TRBD2
J gene: TRBJ2-7
clone size: NA
V gene: TRBV29-1
CDR3 protein: CSARNSGRASVQYF
CDR3 DNA: TGCAGCGCTAGAAACAGCGGGAGGGCCTCGGTGCAGTACTTC

D gene: NA
J gene: TRBJ1-5
clone size: NA
V gene: TRBV30
CDR3 protein: CAWSDGGYSNQPQHF
CDR3 DNA: TGTGCCTGGAGTGATGGAGGGTATAGCAATCAGCCCCAGCATTTT

D gene: NA
J gene: TRBJ1-5
clone size: NA
V gene: TRBV5-1
CDR3 protein: CASSLNQGNQPQHF
CDR3 DNA: TGCGCCAGCAGCTTGAATCAGGGGAACCAGCCCCAGCATTTT

D gene: NA
J gene: TRBJ1-4
clone size: NA
V gene: TRBV2
CDR3 protein: CASSVFPTQNEKLFF
CDR3 DNA: TGTGCCAGCAGCGTGTTCCCAACACAAAATGAAAAACTGTTTTTT

D gene: TRBD1
J gene: TRBJ1-5
clone size: NA
V gene: TRBV27
CDR3 protein: CASSLTGDRGFYSGQPQHF
CDR3 DNA: TGTGCCAGCAGTTTAACTGGCGACAGGGGGTTTTATTCAGGTCAGCCCCAGCATTTT

D gene: NA
J gene: TRBJ1-5
clone size: NA
V gene: TRBV12-2
CDR3 protein: CASRLQRTGVGQPQHF
CDR3 DNA: TGTGCAAGTCGCTTACAGAGGACAGGGGTAGGGCAGCCCCAGCATTTT

D gene: TRBD2
J gene: TRBJ2-7
clone size: NA
V gene: TRBV28
CDR3 protein: CASSTRGGPFYYEQYF
CDR3 DNA: TGTGCCAGCAGTACCCGGGGGGGGCCCTTCTATTACGAGCAGTACTTC

D gene: TRBD1
J gene: TRBJ2-7
clone size: NA
V gene: TRBV28
CDR3 protein: CASNLEGASYEQYF
CDR3 DNA: TGTGCCAGCAATCTCGAGGGGGCCTCCTACGAGCAGTACTTC

D gene: NA
J gene: TRBJ1-6
clone size: NA
V gene: TRBV28
CDR3 protein: CASSLLGASISPLHF
CDR3 DNA: TGTGCCAGCAGTTTACTGGGGGCGAGTATCTCACCCCTCCACTTT

D gene: NA
J gene: TRBJ1-1
clone size: NA
V gene: TRBV5-4
CDR3 protein: CASSSDDLAAFF
CDR3 DNA: TGTGCCAGCAGCTCAGATGACCTAGCTGCTTTCTTT

D gene: TRBD1
J gene: TRBJ2-7
clone size: NA
V gene: TRBV7-2
CDR3 protein: CASSPRSGTAIGEQYF
CDR3 DNA: TGTGCCAGCAGCCCCCGCTCCGGGACAGCTATAGGCGAGCAGTACTTC

D gene: NA
J gene: TRBJ2-7
clone size: NA
V gene: TRBV30
CDR3 protein: CAWSRGGSSYEQYF
CDR3 DNA: TGTGCCTGGAGTAGAGGGGGTAGCTCCTACGAGCAGTACTTC

D gene: NA
J gene: TRBJ2-7
clone size: NA
V gene: TRBV7-9
CDR3 protein: CASRSGDEQYF
CDR3 DNA: TGTGCCAGCAGATCCGGGGACGAGCAGTACTTC

D gene: NA
J gene: TRBJ2-1
clone size: NA
V gene: TRBV28
CDR3 protein: CASSSPNSPEQFF
CDR3 DNA: TGTGCCAGCAGTTCCCCCAATAGTCCCGAGCAGTTCTTC

D gene: NA
J gene: TRBJ1-2
clone size: NA
V gene: TRBV29-1
CDR3 protein: CSVEISYGYTF
CDR3 DNA: TGCAGCGTTGAGATCAGCTATGGCTACACCTTC

D gene: NA
J gene: TRBJ2-1
clone size: NA
V gene: TRBV18
CDR3 protein: CASSPPGGAYNEQFF
CDR3 DNA: TGTGCCAGCTCACCACCGGGAGGTGCCTACAATGAGCAGTTCTTC

D gene: NA
J gene: TRBJ2-1
clone size: NA
V gene: TRBV6-2/TRBV6-3
CDR3 protein: CASSYISWAGFNNEQFF
CDR3 DNA: TGTGCCAGCAGTTATATCAGTTGGGCGGGCTTTAACAATGAGCAGTTCTTC

D gene: NA
J gene: TRBJ1-3
clone size: NA
V gene: TRBV6-1
CDR3 protein: CASSEEEGNTIYF
CDR3 DNA: TGTGCCAGCAGTGAAGAGGAGGGAAACACCATATATTTT

D gene: NA
J gene: TRBJ2-7
clone size: once
V gene: TRBV20-1
CDR3 protein: CSASSTGDEQYF
CDR3 DNA: TGCAGTGCTAGTTCGACAGGCGACGAGCAGTACTTC

D gene: NA
J gene: TRBJ2-7
clone size: NA
V gene: TRBV6-2/TRBV6-3
CDR3 protein: CASSYPDAGSYEQYF
CDR3 DNA: TGTGCCAGCAGTTACCCCGACGCAGGGTCCTACGAGCAGTACTTC

D gene: TRBD1
J gene: TRBJ2-5
clone size: NA
V gene: TRBV28
CDR3 protein: CASSRTGGGETQYF
CDR3 DNA: TGTGCCAGCAGTAGAACAGGGGGCGGAGAGACCCAGTACTTC

D gene: NA
J gene: TRBJ2-1
clone size: once
V gene: TRBV29-1
CDR3 protein: CSVEREGEQFF
CDR3 DNA: TGCAGCGTTGAGCGAGAGGGTGAGCAGTTCTTC

D gene: NA
J gene: TRBJ1-2
clone size: NA
V gene: TRBV21-1
CDR3 protein: CASSKERWKVGGCGYTF
CDR3 DNA: TGTGCCAGCAGCAAAGAAAGGTGGAAGGTAGGCGGATGTGGCTACACCTTC

D gene: TRBD1
J gene: TRBJ1-3
clone size: NA
V gene: TRBV7-2
CDR3 protein: CASSPRDRGDTIYF
CDR3 DNA: TGTGCCAGCAGCCCCCGGGACAGAGGGGACACCATATATTTT

D gene: NA
J gene: TRBJ2-3
clone size: NA
V gene: TRBV5-1
CDR3 protein: CASSLTDTQYF
CDR3 DNA: TGCGCCAGCAGCCTCACAGATACGCAGTATTTT

D gene: NA
J gene: TRBJ2-1
clone size: once
V gene: TRBV7-2
CDR3 protein: CASSPDGIRGNEQFF
CDR3 DNA: TGTGCCAGCAGCCCAGACGGGATTCGGGGAAATGAGCAGTTCTTC

D gene: NA
J gene: TRBJ2-5
clone size: NA
V gene: TRBV6-5
CDR3 protein: CASRDGTRGETQYF
CDR3 DNA: TGTGCCAGCAGGGACGGGACAAGAGGAGAGACCCAGTACTTC

D gene: NA
J gene: TRBJ2-2
clone size: NA
V gene: TRBV3-1/TRBV3-2
CDR3 protein: CASSQFYRDTGELFF
CDR3 DNA: TGTGCCAGCAGCCAATTCTACAGAGATACCGGGGAGCTGTTTTTT

D gene: TRBD1
J gene: TRBJ1-6
clone size: NA
V gene: TRBV6-1
CDR3 protein: CASSDYSGGNSYNSPLHF
CDR3 DNA: TGTGCCAGCAGTGACTACTCAGGGGGAAACTCCTATAATTCACCCCTCCACTTT

D gene: NA
J gene: TRBJ2-7
clone size: NA
V gene: TRBV6-5
CDR3 protein: CASSRDFSSLF
CDR3 DNA: TGTGCCAGCAGTCGGGACTTCAGTAGCCTCTTC

D gene: NA
J gene: TRBJ1-1
clone size: NA
V gene: TRBV7-3
CDR3 protein: CASSQSTGYEAFF
CDR3 DNA: TGTGCCAGCAGCCAGAGTACAGGGTATGAAGCTTTCTTT

D gene: NA
J gene: TRBJ2-2
clone size: NA
V gene: TRBV5-1
CDR3 protein: CASSLAGGEVGELFF
CDR3 DNA: TGCGCCAGCAGCTTGGCCGGAGGGGAGGTCGGGGAGCTGTTTTTT

D gene: NA
J gene: TRBJ2-5
clone size: NA
V gene: TRBV11-2
CDR3 protein: CASSFNHNARETQYF
CDR3 DNA: TGTGCCAGCAGCTTTAACCACAACGCCAGGGAGACCCAGTACTTC

D gene: TRBD1
J gene: TRBJ1-2
clone size: NA
V gene: TRBV27
CDR3 protein: CASSPTQGDYGYTF
CDR3 DNA: TGTGCCAGCAGTCCTACACAGGGGGACTATGGCTACACCTTC

D gene: TRBD1
J gene: TRBJ1-1
clone size: NA
V gene: TRBV18
CDR3 protein: CASSLRTGGIWTEAFF
CDR3 DNA: TGTGCCAGCTCACTTCGGACAGGGGGGATCTGGACTGAAGCTTTCTTT

D gene: NA
J gene: TRBJ2-5
clone size: NA
V gene: TRBV6-5
CDR3 protein: CAARASGKGQETQYF
CDR3 DNA: TGTGCCGCAAGGGCGAGCGGAAAAGGCCAAGAGACCCAGTACTTC